This T cell receptor (beta chain) derives from a study of blood T cells in healthy people across ages. Study-wide background: Using template switching, researchers captured about one barcoded beta molecule for each two T cells.

This clonotype was detected ten times or more. This CDR3 has 12 residues. V lost 0 bases to trimming and J lost 7 bases, with 6 bases between them. The V gene's germline CDR1 is DFQATT and CDR2 SNEGSKA (reference sequence). Alongside a J-beta primer mix, a sample-barcoded 5' primer served in a second PCR lasting 7 to 11 cycles. Each CDR3 protein is one row after TCRdb ran MiXCR on the 5' RACE reads. This table holds 700,000 to 850,000 distinct CDR3 sequences, about 37% found once. The chain couples TRBV20-1 to TRBJ2-2; D gene unclear. The material sequenced was blood. The sequence came from a man younger than 35 in good health. The CDR3 is CSARDGGGELFF. CDR3 sequence (DNA): TGCAGTGCTAGAGATGGCGGCGGGGAGCTGTTTTTT.